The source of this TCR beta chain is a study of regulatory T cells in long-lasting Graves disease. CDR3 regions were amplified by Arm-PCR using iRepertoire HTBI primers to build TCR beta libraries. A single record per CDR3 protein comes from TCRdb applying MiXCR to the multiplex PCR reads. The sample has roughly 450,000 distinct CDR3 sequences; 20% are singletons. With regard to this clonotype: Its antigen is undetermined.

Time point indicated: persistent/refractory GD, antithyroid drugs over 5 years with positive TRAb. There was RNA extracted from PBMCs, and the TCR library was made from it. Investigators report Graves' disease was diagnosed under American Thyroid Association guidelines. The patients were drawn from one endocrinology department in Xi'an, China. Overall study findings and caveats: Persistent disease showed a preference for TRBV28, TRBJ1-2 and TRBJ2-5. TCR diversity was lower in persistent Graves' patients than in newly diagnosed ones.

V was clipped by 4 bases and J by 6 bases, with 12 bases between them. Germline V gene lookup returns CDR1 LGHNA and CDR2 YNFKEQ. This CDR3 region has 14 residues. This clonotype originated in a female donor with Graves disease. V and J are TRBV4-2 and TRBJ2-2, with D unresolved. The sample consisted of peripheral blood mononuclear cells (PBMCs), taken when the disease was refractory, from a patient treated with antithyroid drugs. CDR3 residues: CASSRPGRAGELFF. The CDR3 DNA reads TGTGCCAGCAGCCGCCCAGGACGCGCCGGGGAGCTGTTTTTT.